A selection of T cell receptor beta chains follows, all from one sample in a study of long-term antiretroviral therapy in people with HIV. Repertoires were generated with immunoSEQ multiplex PCR, while TCRdb's copy carries only in-frame clones and drops some. Of about 25,000 clones detected, about 76% appear once; the ten largest clones hold 15% to 20%. The sample was unsorted PBMCs, taken at the start of antiretroviral therapy, before treatment. The receptors stem from a woman in her late teens or twenties with HIV. The CDR3 runs from the conserved cysteine through the conserved F or W. A D gene is named only where the DNA matches it firmly. Size is stated for part of the rows, as once, few or many counts, or as a class when the clone is expanded.

j_call: TRBJ2-7; clone_size: few; v_call: TRBV6-5; d_call: -; cdr3_aa: CASSYSQSSYEQYF; cdr3_nt: TGTGCCAGCAGTTACTCTCAGAGCTCCTACGAGCAGTACTTC
j_call: TRBJ2-1; clone_size: -; v_call: TRBV7-2; d_call: -; cdr3_aa: CASSLLQAYDNEQFF; cdr3_nt: TGTGCCAGCAGCTTATTGCAGGCGTATGACAATGAGCAGTTCTTC
j_call: TRBJ2-2; clone_size: -; v_call: TRBV13; d_call: -; cdr3_aa: CASSLGTGELFF; cdr3_nt: TGTGCCAGCAGCTTGGGCACCGGGGAGCTGTTTTTT
j_call: TRBJ2-7; clone_size: -; v_call: TRBV28; d_call: -; cdr3_aa: CASIPGIRGSYEQYF; cdr3_nt: TGTGCCAGCATTCCCGGGATTCGTGGCTCCTACGAGCAGTACTTC
j_call: TRBJ2-3; clone_size: -; v_call: TRBV28; d_call: TRBD2; cdr3_aa: CASSLWDLRDSGGGRALTDTQYF; cdr3_nt: TGTGCCAGCAGTTTATGGGATCTCCGGGACTCTGGTGGTGGGAGGGCCTTGACAGATACGCAGTATTTT
j_call: TRBJ1-1; clone_size: -; v_call: TRBV9; d_call: -; cdr3_aa: CASSVAAVNTEAFF; cdr3_nt: TGTGCCAGCAGCGTAGCGGCGGTGAACACTGAAGCTTTCTTT
j_call: TRBJ1-4; clone_size: -; v_call: TRBV28; d_call: TRBD1; cdr3_aa: CASSSPGTGGSGEKLFF; cdr3_nt: TGTGCCAGCAGTTCCCCCGGGACAGGGGGAAGCGGTGAAAAACTGTTTTTT
j_call: TRBJ2-3; clone_size: -; v_call: TRBV7-3; d_call: -; cdr3_aa: CASSPGGGQGSDTQYF; cdr3_nt: TGTGCCAGCAGTCCGGGAGGGGGACAGGGATCGGATACGCAGTATTTT
j_call: TRBJ1-2; clone_size: once; v_call: TRBV16; d_call: TRBD1; cdr3_aa: CASSLWDRGPRGYTF; cdr3_nt: TGTGCCAGCAGCCTTTGGGACAGGGGGCCCAGGGGCTACACCTTC
j_call: TRBJ2-7; clone_size: -; v_call: TRBV6-6; d_call: -; cdr3_aa: CASSYMNEQYF; cdr3_nt: TGTGCCAGCAGTTATATGAACGAGCAGTACTTC
j_call: TRBJ2-1; clone_size: -; v_call: TRBV19; d_call: TRBD2; cdr3_aa: CATRRTSSYNEQFF; cdr3_nt: TGTGCCACTCGAAGGACTAGCTCCTACAATGAGCAGTTCTTC
j_call: TRBJ2-2; clone_size: -; v_call: TRBV10-3; d_call: TRBD2; cdr3_aa: CAIKALAGENTGELFF; cdr3_nt: TGTGCCATCAAAGCCTTAGCGGGAGAAAACACCGGGGAGCTGTTTTTT
j_call: TRBJ2-3; clone_size: -; v_call: TRBV2; d_call: TRBD2; cdr3_aa: CASSPILAGGRDTQYF; cdr3_nt: TGTGCCAGCAGTCCCATACTAGCGGGGGGACGGGATACGCAGTATTTT
j_call: TRBJ2-3; clone_size: -; v_call: TRBV19; d_call: -; cdr3_aa: CASSILLTPPSTDTQYF; cdr3_nt: TGTGCCAGTAGTATCCTCCTCACTCCACCTAGCACAGATACGCAGTATTTT
j_call: TRBJ1-4; clone_size: -; v_call: TRBV9; d_call: -; cdr3_aa: CASSVHPNEKLFF; cdr3_nt: TGTGCCAGCAGCGTGCACCCTAATGAAAAACTGTTTTTT
j_call: TRBJ2-5; clone_size: -; v_call: TRBV2; d_call: TRBD1; cdr3_aa: CASSLQGAGETQYF; cdr3_nt: TGTGCCAGCAGCCTACAGGGGGCCGGAGAGACCCAGTACTTC
j_call: TRBJ1-4; clone_size: -; v_call: TRBV2; d_call: -; cdr3_aa: CASRKGPTNEKLFF; cdr3_nt: TGTGCCAGCAGAAAGGGACCGACTAATGAAAAACTGTTTTTT
j_call: TRBJ1-2; clone_size: -; v_call: TRBV7-8; d_call: -; cdr3_aa: CASSSDGPAYYGYTF; cdr3_nt: TGTGCCAGCAGCTCGGACGGGCCCGCGTACTATGGCTACACCTTC
j_call: TRBJ1-2; clone_size: -; v_call: TRBV27; d_call: TRBD1; cdr3_aa: CASSPTGTGYYGYTF; cdr3_nt: TGTGCCAGCAGTCCAACCGGGACAGGATATTATGGCTACACCTTC
j_call: TRBJ2-7; clone_size: -; v_call: TRBV6-5; d_call: TRBD1; cdr3_aa: CASSYKGTGSYEQYF; cdr3_nt: TGTGCCAGCAGTTACAAGGGGACAGGTTCCTACGAGCAGTACTTC
j_call: TRBJ1-3; clone_size: -; v_call: TRBV30; d_call: -; cdr3_aa: CAWSVRRSSGNTIYF; cdr3_nt: TGTGCCTGGAGTGTACGGAGGAGCTCTGGAAACACCATATATTTT
j_call: TRBJ2-6; clone_size: -; v_call: TRBV4-2; d_call: -; cdr3_aa: CASSQDMRFSGANVLTF; cdr3_nt: TGTGCCAGCAGCCAAGATATGCGGTTCTCTGGGGCCAACGTCCTGACTTTC
j_call: TRBJ2-1; clone_size: -; v_call: TRBV6-4; d_call: -; cdr3_aa: CASSDSRSSYNEQFF; cdr3_nt: TGTGCCAGCAGTGACTCAAGGAGCTCCTACAATGAGCAGTTCTTC
j_call: TRBJ2-7; clone_size: -; v_call: TRBV30; d_call: -; cdr3_aa: CAGGSGQSSYEQYF; cdr3_nt: TGTGCCGGGGGGTCGGGACAGAGCTCCTACGAGCAGTACTTC
j_call: TRBJ1-3; clone_size: -; v_call: TRBV4-2; d_call: -; cdr3_aa: CASSPRTDSGNTIYF; cdr3_nt: TGTGCCAGCAGCCCCAGGACAGACTCTGGAAACACCATATATTTT
j_call: TRBJ2-1; clone_size: -; v_call: TRBV13; d_call: TRBD1; cdr3_aa: CASSPRGTGGSEQFF; cdr3_nt: TGTGCCAGCAGCCCCCGCGGGACAGGGGGTTCTGAGCAGTTCTTC
j_call: TRBJ2-1; clone_size: -; v_call: TRBV5-1; d_call: TRBD2; cdr3_aa: CASSPALAESYNEQFF; cdr3_nt: TGCGCCAGCAGCCCGGCTCTAGCGGAGTCCTACAATGAGCAGTTCTTC
j_call: TRBJ1-1; clone_size: -; v_call: TRBV30; d_call: -; cdr3_aa: CAWIPFYTEAFF; cdr3_nt: TGTGCCTGGATTCCTTTTTACACTGAAGCTTTCTTT
j_call: TRBJ2-1; clone_size: -; v_call: TRBV7-3; d_call: TRBD1; cdr3_aa: CASSNRDRDPNEQFF; cdr3_nt: TGTGCCAGCAGTAACCGGGACAGGGACCCCAATGAGCAGTTCTTC
j_call: TRBJ2-1; clone_size: -; v_call: TRBV18; d_call: -; cdr3_aa: CASSPPHPPYNEQFF; cdr3_nt: TGTGCCAGCTCACCACCGCACCCCCCCTACAATGAGCAGTTCTTC
j_call: TRBJ1-1; clone_size: -; v_call: TRBV18; d_call: -; cdr3_aa: CASSSRQSWTEAFF; cdr3_nt: TGTGCCAGCTCATCCCGACAGTCTTGGACTGAAGCTTTCTTT
j_call: TRBJ1-5; clone_size: -; v_call: TRBV19; d_call: TRBD1; cdr3_aa: CASSLFRTGGNQPQHF; cdr3_nt: TGTGCCAGTAGTCTCTTCCGGACAGGGGGCAATCAGCCCCAGCATTTT
j_call: TRBJ1-5; clone_size: -; v_call: TRBV29-1; d_call: -; cdr3_aa: CSVPPYPGRGPNQPQHF; cdr3_nt: TGCAGCGTTCCCCCTTATCCCGGACGGGGGCCTAATCAGCCCCAGCATTTT
j_call: TRBJ2-5; clone_size: -; v_call: TRBV5-1; d_call: -; cdr3_aa: CASSSFTFQETQYF; cdr3_nt: TGCGCCAGCAGCTCCTTTACCTTCCAAGAGACCCAGTACTTC
j_call: TRBJ1-4; clone_size: -; v_call: TRBV7-8; d_call: -; cdr3_aa: CASSLVPRTNEKLFF; cdr3_nt: TGTGCCAGCAGCTTAGTCCCGAGAACTAATGAAAAACTGTTTTTT
j_call: TRBJ1-1; clone_size: -; v_call: TRBV5-1; d_call: -; cdr3_aa: CASAREGFDTEAFF; cdr3_nt: TGCGCCAGCGCCCGCGAGGGATTCGACACTGAAGCTTTCTTT
j_call: TRBJ1-2; clone_size: -; v_call: TRBV6-4; d_call: TRBD1; cdr3_aa: CASSPDRAEGGYTF; cdr3_nt: TGTGCCAGCAGTCCGGACAGGGCAGAGGGGGGCTACACCTTC
j_call: TRBJ1-5; clone_size: -; v_call: TRBV5-1; d_call: TRBD1; cdr3_aa: CASNSMRAGTGYNQPQHF; cdr3_nt: TGCGCCAGCAACTCCATGCGGGCAGGGACAGGGTATAATCAGCCCCAGCATTTT
j_call: TRBJ1-1; clone_size: -; v_call: TRBV6-5; d_call: -; cdr3_aa: CASSYSPGNTEAFF; cdr3_nt: TGTGCCAGCAGTTACTCCCCAGGAAACACTGAAGCTTTCTTT
j_call: TRBJ2-2; clone_size: -; v_call: TRBV7-6; d_call: -; cdr3_aa: CASSSTPGTPNTGELFF; cdr3_nt: TGTGCCAGCAGCTCCACCCCAGGGACTCCGAACACCGGGGAGCTGTTTTTT
j_call: TRBJ1-2; clone_size: -; v_call: TRBV28; d_call: -; cdr3_aa: CASSLSGGGYGYTF; cdr3_nt: TGTGCCAGCAGTTTATCAGGTGGGGGCTATGGCTACACCTTC
j_call: TRBJ1-1; clone_size: -; v_call: TRBV2; d_call: -; cdr3_aa: CASKGHPGRSTEAFF; cdr3_nt: TGTGCCAGCAAGGGCCATCCAGGTCGGTCCACTGAAGCTTTCTTT
j_call: TRBJ2-1; clone_size: few; v_call: TRBV4-2; d_call: -; cdr3_aa: CASSRSTGTTYNEQFF; cdr3_nt: TGTGCCAGCAGCCGGAGCACCGGGACAACCTACAATGAGCAGTTCTTC
j_call: TRBJ2-2; clone_size: -; v_call: TRBV7-9; d_call: -; cdr3_aa: CASSFLDTGELFF; cdr3_nt: TGTGCCAGCAGTTTTCTAGACACCGGGGAGCTGTTTTTT
j_call: TRBJ2-1; clone_size: -; v_call: TRBV7-3; d_call: -; cdr3_aa: CASSPNPGYNEQFF; cdr3_nt: TGTGCCAGCAGCCCCAACCCAGGATACAATGAGCAGTTCTTC